The 24 T cell receptor beta chains reported below all come from one sample, sequenced in a study of shared clonotypes between healthy human individuals. Profiled with immunoSEQ multiplex PCR; TCRdb holds only in-frame clones, not every one. This table holds about 1.5 million clones, around 98% found once. Input material: naive CD4+ T cells sorted from blood. The subset: CD45RA+ positively selected. These receptors originate from a young man in good health.

With regard to this clone: Other DNA sequences in the same sample also yield this CDR3. The chain links TRBV18 to TRBJ2-1; D is undetermined. Trimming removed 2 bases from V and 7 bases from J, with 3 bases in between. Germline loops: CDR1 KGHSH, CDR2 LQKENI. The CDR3 contains 11 residues. The CDR3 DNA is TGTGCCAGCTCACCATTAAATGAGCAGTTCTTC. This gives the protein CASSPLNEQFF.

Regarding this clone: The junction departs from germline at one end; a sequencing error may be responsible. This chain links TRBV5-4 with TRBJ1-2, with D unresolved. Germline V CDR1 and CDR2: SGHNT, YYREEE (reference sequence). The CDR3 is 17 amino acids. This chain's CDR3 is CASSQDPSVFSSYGYTF. In DNA, the CDR3 is TGCGCCAGCAGCCAAGACCCCTCGGTCTTCAGCAGCTATGGCTACACCTTC.

The chain combines TRBV5-1 with TRBJ2-3; D perhaps matches TRBD2 (5 bases). The CDR3 has 16 residues. Trimming pared 0 bases from V and 1 base from J, leaving 12 bases between. Germline V CDR1 and CDR2: SGHRS, YFSETQ. The CDR3 DNA sequence: TGCGCCAGCAGCTTGGAGTGGGGAGCCGGCACAGATACGCAGTATTTT. Its protein product is CASSLEWGAGTDTQYF.

The chain uses TRBV2 and TRBJ1-5; 7 positions match TRBD1. Germline V lookup: CDR1 SNHLY, CDR2 FYNNEI. J was trimmed by 3 bases and V by 11 bases; bases with no gene match: 7. The CDR3 spans 13 residues. CDR3 nucleotide sequence: TGTGCCTCGGGACAGAACTACAATCAGCCCCAGCATTTT. Amino acid sequence: CASGQNYNQPQHF.

The chain is built from TRBV9 and TRBJ2-7; D call uncertain. The V gene lost 0 bases and the J gene lost 1 base, with 11 bases spanning the gap. Per germline, CDR1 SGDLS and CDR2 YYNGEE. The CDR3 is 15 residues long. For the CDR3, the DNA is TGTGCCAGCAGCGTAGGGGTAGCTATATCCTACGAGCAGTACTTC. Protein: CASSVGVAISYEQYF.

This rearrangement joins TRBV28 to TRBJ2-7; TRBD1 aligns across 12 bases. V gave up 6 bases and J gave up 6 bases; unmatched junction bases: 6. CDR3 size: 14 residues. Germline lookup yields CDR1 MDHEN and CDR2 SYDVKM. In DNA, the CDR3 is TGTGCCAGCAGGGTCGCGGGACAGGGGGCCGAGCAGTACTTC. Protein: CASRVAGQGAEQYF. Full variable domain (remainder filled in from reference TRBV28 and TRBJ2-7): DVKVTQSSRYLVKRTGEKVFLECVQDMDHENMFWYRQDPGLGLRLIYFSYDVKMKEKGDIPEGYSVSREKKERFSLILESASTNQTSMYLCASRVAGQGAEQYFGPGTRLTVT.

Here the CDR3 DNA reads TGTGCCAGTTTATCGCAGGTCAATGAGCAGTTCTTC. This gives the protein CASLSQVNEQFF. The V and J genes are TRBV19 and TRBJ2-1; D uncertain. V lost 8 bases and J 6 bases, leaving 11 bases between the germline ends. The CDR3 totals 12 residues. From germline, CDR1 is LNHDA and CDR2 SQIVND (reference sequence).

The sample holds one count of this clone. This chain links TRBV11-2 with TRBJ2-5; TRBD1 matches at 9 bases. J lost 2 bases, V lost 6 bases, and 10 bases had no gene match. The germline V gene encodes CDR1 SGHAT and CDR2 FQNNGV. The CDR3 is made up of 16 amino acids. CDR3 DNA sequence: TGTGCCAGCAGTTACACTCCGGGACAGGGACAAGAGACCCAGTACTTC. Its translation: CASSYTPGQGQETQYF.

This chain links TRBV5-4 with TRBJ2-2, with 7 bases fitting TRBD2. V trimming: 1 base; J trimming: 1 base; junction bases outside the gene matches: 4. The length of the CDR3 is 16 residues. The V gene's germline CDR1 is SGHNT and CDR2 YYREEE (reference sequence). CDR3 sequence (DNA): TGTGCCAGCAGCTTGAACAGCGGGGTGAACACCGGGGAGCTGTTTTTT. As protein: CASSLNSGVNTGELFF.

The chain combines TRBV4-3 with TRBJ2-7; D possibly uses TRBD1 or TRBD2 (5 bases each). V was shortened by 4 bases and J by 6 bases, with 16 bases between the two germline ends. Germline CDR1 and CDR2: LGHNA and YSLEER. This CDR3 comprises 14 residues. This chain's CDR3 is CASSLQGVPGEQYF. The CDR3 bases are TGCGCCAGCAGCCTCCAGGGAGTCCCGGGCGAGCAGTACTTC.

V usage is TRBV30 and J usage is TRBJ1-1; D uncertain. Trimming cost V 3 bases and J 2 bases, with 10 bases left between them. Germline V gene data show CDR1 as GTSNPN and CDR2 as SVGIG (reference sequence). The CDR3 runs 13 residues. CDR3: CAWRTSLNTEAFF. The CDR3 bases are TGTGCCTGGAGAACCAGCCTTAACACTGAAGCTTTCTTT.

V is TRBV30 and J is TRBJ1-1, with D perhaps matching TRBD1 (5 bases). The V and J ends lost 5 bases and 1 base respectively, with 8 bases between them. The CDR3 is 12 amino acids. From germline, CDR1 is GTSNPN and CDR2 SVGIG (reference sequence). This CDR3 is CAWDRTNTEAFF. CDR3 nucleotides: TGTGCCTGGGACAGAACGAACACTGAAGCTTTCTTT.

The chain links TRBV7-2 to TRBJ2-7; 8 positions match TRBD2. The CDR3 extends over 16 amino acids. From germline, CDR1 is SGHTA and CDR2 FQGNSA. With V trimmed by 4 bases and J by 4 bases, 12 bases remained unmatched. The chain's CDR3 is CASSSTGLAQPYEQYF. CDR3 nucleotide sequence: TGTGCCAGCAGCTCCACTGGACTAGCCCAACCGTACGAGCAGTACTTC.

Note on this clone: The identical CDR3 is also encoded by other nucleotide sequences in the sample. The chain employs TRBV29-1 and TRBJ2-5; tentatively, D is TRBD1 or TRBD2 (5 bases each). Between the trimmed V and J ends, which lost 4 bases and 4 bases, there was a span of 10 bases. The CDR3 runs to 12 residues. From germline, CDR1 is SQVTM and CDR2 ANQGSEA. The CDR3 DNA sequence: TGCAGCGTTGGGGGGTTAGGAGAGACCCAGTACTTC. It specifies CSVGGLGETQYF.

The V and J genes are TRBV20-1 and TRBJ2-7; D might be TRBD2 (6 bases). V was trimmed by 6 bases and J by 5 bases, leaving 11 bases between them. The V gene's germline CDR1 is DFQATT and CDR2 SNEGSKA (reference sequence). CDR3 size: 11 residues. The CDR3 sequence: CSARLVNEQYF. The CDR3 nucleotides are TGCAGTGCGCGACTAGTCAACGAGCAGTACTTC.

The chain's CDR3 is CASSLNPSTDTQYF. DNA for the CDR3: TGCGCCAGCAGCCTAAACCCTAGCACAGATACGCAGTATTTT. The V gene is TRBV5-1, the J gene TRBJ2-3; D call uncertain. Per germline, CDR1 SGHRS and CDR2 YFSETQ. The germline V and J ends were trimmed by 4 bases and 0 bases, with 9 bases remaining between them. This CDR3 comprises 14 residues. The whole variable domain, filled in from reference TRBV5-1 and TRBJ2-3, reads KAGVTQTPRYLIKTRGQQVTLSCSPISGHRSVSWYQQTPGQGLQFLFEYFSETQRNKGNFPGRFSGRQFSNSRSEMNVSTLELGDSALYLCASSLNPSTDTQYFGPGTRLTVL.

To note about this clone: Germline and junction disagree at one end, which may indicate a read error. The CDR3 loop is CASSFGTLLAQYDYTF. CDR3 nucleotide sequence: TGTGCCAGCAGCTTTGGGACCCTCCTTGCCCAATATGACTACACCTTC. The V gene is TRBV5-6, the J gene TRBJ1-2; a possible D gene is TRBD1 (5 bases). Germline V CDR1 and CDR2: SGHDT, YYEEEE. The CDR3 has 16 residues. The full variable domain, with the rest looked up from reference TRBV5-6 and TRBJ1-2, is DAGVTQSPTHLIKTRGQQVTLRCSPKSGHDTVSWYQQALGQGPQFIFQYYEEEERQRGNFPDRFSGHQFPNYSSELNVNALLLGDSALYLCASSFGTLLAQYDYTFGSGTRLTVV.

J is TRBJ2-4 and V is TRBV5-1; 8 nucleotides line up with TRBD1. CDR1 SGHRS and CDR2 YFSETQ come from the germline V gene. V shed 3 bases, J shed 8 bases, and the junction held 7 bases outside the gene matches. The CDR3 length is 14 residues. CDR3 sequence: CASSSDRAGDIQYF. In DNA, the CDR3 is TGCGCCAGCAGCTCGGACAGGGCTGGGGACATTCAGTACTTC.

The chain couples TRBV9 to TRBJ2-3, with TRBD2 identical over 10 bases. Per germline, CDR1 SGDLS and CDR2 YYNGEE. The CDR3 loop spans 16 amino acids. J gave up 6 bases and V 0 bases, and 7 bases lay outside the gene matches. CDR3 sequence reads: CASSVAPLAGADTQYF. CDR3 bases: TGTGCCAGCAGCGTAGCCCCCCTAGCGGGAGCCGATACGCAGTATTTT.

The chain uses TRBV25-1 and TRBJ1-1; D unclear. Germline assignment: CDR1 MGHDK and CDR2 SYGVNS. The CDR3 is 13 amino acids. The V end was cut by 8 bases, the J end by 1 base, with 11 bases between. This chain's CDR3 is CASSNSPNTEAFF. In DNA, the CDR3 is TGTGCCAGCTCTAACAGTCCGAACACTGAAGCTTTCTTT.

The rearrangement links TRBV28 to TRBJ2-5, with a tentative D call TRBD1 (5 bases). Trimming took 0 bases from V and 5 from J, leaving 16 bases between them. In germline, CDR1 is MDHEN, CDR2 SYDVKM. The CDR3 spans 16 residues. This CDR3 is CASSLWSQGTRETQYF. CDR3 DNA sequence: TGTGCCAGCAGTTTATGGTCCCAGGGAACCCGGGAGACCCAGTACTTC.

In this sample, this clone turned up once. The chain links TRBV5-6 to TRBJ2-1; TRBD2 matches at 9 bases. The CDR3 is 13 amino acids. CDR1 is SGHDT, CDR2 YYEEEE, per germline. The V segment lost 0 bases and the J segment 10 bases; nucleotides outside the gene matches: 2. CDR3 nucleotide sequence: TGTGCCAGCAGCTTGGGGCTAGCGGGAGAGCAGTTCTTC. As protein: CASSLGLAGEQFF. Using reference TRBV5-6 and TRBJ2-1 for the parts outside the CDR3, the full variable domain is DAGVTQSPTHLIKTRGQQVTLRCSPKSGHDTVSWYQQALGQGPQFIFQYYEEEERQRGNFPDRFSGHQFPNYSSELNVNALLLGDSALYLCASSLGLAGEQFFGPGTRLTVL.

For this clone: The same CDR3 is also encoded by other DNA sequences in this sample. The V gene is TRBV18, the J gene TRBJ2-7; possible D gene TRBD1, 6 bases. CDR3 length: 14 amino acids. Germline loops: CDR1 KGHSH, CDR2 LQKENI. Trimming stripped 6 bases from V and 4 bases from J, with 16 bases between. The DNA of the CDR3 is TGTGCCAGCTCGCCGGGACAAGGGCCATACGAGCAGTACTTC. It yields the protein CASSPGQGPYEQYF.

The chain is built from TRBV5-4 and TRBJ1-1; D is unresolved. The germline V and J ends were trimmed by 4 bases and 2 bases, with 6 bases remaining between them. Germline V gene lookup returns CDR1 SGHNT and CDR2 YYREEE (reference sequence). CDR3 length equals 12 residues. CDR3: CASSERNTEAFF. The CDR3 DNA sequence: TGTGCCAGCAGCGAGAGAAACACTGAAGCTTTCTTT.